Following are 9 T cell receptor beta chains from one sample sequenced in a study of CD4 T cells in lung cancer. PBMCs stimulated 10 to 15 days with mutant 27-mer peptides plus IL21, IL7, IL15, IL2. After restimulation with peptide-pulsed B cells, live T cells secreting IFNgamma were sorted. At about 3 or 11 cells per well, sorted cells grew for 14 to 20 days. What these receptors recognize is not known. Data came from immunoSEQ multiplex PCR; TCRdb stores just in-frame clones and leaves some out. The table includes some 2,000 clones, roughly 70% detected once. Sequencing was done on a sample of a CD4+ T cell line or clone grown in culture. The source of these receptors is a woman aged 55-70 years with non-small cell lung cancer. Some clones in this sample may be carry-over from other donors' samples.

The chain recombines TRBV5-1 with TRBJ1-1, with D tentatively TRBD1 (5 bases). The CDR3 is 15 amino acids. V was clipped by 4 bases and J by 3 bases, with 16 bases between them. Looked up from germline, CDR1 is SGHRS and CDR2 is YFSETQ. The CDR3 here is CASSTVRGKDTEAFF. CDR3 DNA sequence: TGCGCCAGCAGCACCGTGAGGGGCAAGGACACTGAAGCTTTCTTT.

The V gene is TRBV19, the J gene TRBJ2-5; 10 bases align to TRBD2. V gave up 6 bases and J gave up 5 bases; unmatched junction bases: 9. Germline-derived CDR1 and CDR2 are LNHDA and SQIVND (reference sequence). This CDR3 is 15 amino acids long. The CDR3 DNA is TGTGCCAGTAGAGAGCCTAGCGGGAGACGGGAGACCCAGTACTTC. Protein product: CASREPSGRRETQYF.

Only one count was recorded for this clone. V is TRBV5-1 and J is TRBJ2-7; D uncertain. The CDR3 is made up of 15 amino acids. V was trimmed by 1 base and J by 1 base, leaving 12 bases between them. Looked up from germline, CDR1 is SGHRS and CDR2 is YFSETQ. The CDR3 bases are TGCGCCAGCAGCTTGATTGCTATGAATTCCTACGAGCAGTACTTC. Its translation is CASSLIAMNSYEQYF.

As regards this clone: The same CDR3 arises from other DNA sequences in this sample as well. This sequence joins TRBV30 and TRBJ2-6; D is possibly TRBD2 (7 bases). The CDR3 covers 17 residues. Deletions cut 0 bases from V and 2 bases from J, with 14 bases between. Germline V lookup: CDR1 GTSNPN, CDR2 SVGIG (reference sequence). This chain's CDR3 is CAWSVTGGGTGANVLTF. DNA of the CDR3: TGTGCCTGGAGTGTTACGGGGGGCGGTACTGGGGCCAACGTCCTGACTTTC.

The V gene is TRBV15, the J gene TRBJ2-2; 7 bases are shared with TRBD2. J was trimmed by 3 bases and V by 1 base; bases with no gene match: 2. The CDR3 covers 15 residues. CDR1 and CDR2 (germline): LNHNV, YYDKDF (reference sequence). The CDR3: CATSRAGGYTGELFF. DNA for the CDR3: TGTGCCACCAGCAGAGCGGGAGGTTACACCGGGGAGCTGTTTTTT.

The chain recombines TRBV6-1 with TRBJ1-4; maybe TRBD1 (6 bases). The CDR3 contains 15 residues. The germline CDR1 and CDR2 sequences are MNHNS and SASEGT. V lost 3 bases and J 5 bases, leaving 13 bases between the germline ends. The CDR3 protein is CASSEGRGINEKLFF. The DNA of the CDR3 is TGTGCCAGCAGTGAGGGGAGGGGGATCAATGAAAAACTGTTTTTT.

The rearrangement joins TRBV18 to TRBJ1-2, with 7 bases identical to TRBD1. CDR1 is KGHSH and CDR2 is LQKENI in the germline V gene. The trim removed 3 bases at V and 4 bases at J, leaving 5 bases unmatched. The CDR3 contains 14 residues. CDR3 in amino acids: CASSPPAGGYGYTF. CDR3 nucleotide sequence: TGTGCCAGCTCACCTCCGGCAGGGGGCTATGGCTACACCTTC.

This clone was seen only once. This chain links TRBV7-9 with TRBJ2-3; 12 bases map to TRBD2. Germline V gene sequence: CDR1 SEHNR, CDR2 FQNEAQ (reference sequence). The CDR3 covers 16 residues. With 5 bases clipped from V and 4 bases from J, the junction kept 7 bases outside the gene matches. The CDR3 reads CASSPLAGGPSDTQYF. Here the CDR3 DNA reads TGTGCCAGCAGCCCACTAGCGGGGGGCCCTTCAGATACGCAGTATTTT.

The V and J genes are TRBV12-5 and TRBJ1-6; 8 bases fit TRBD1. After removal of 3 bases from V and 9 bases from J, the junction contained 7 bases not matched to a gene. The length of the CDR3 is 15 residues. CDR1 is LGHNT and CDR2 is FRNRAP in the germline V gene. CDR3 region: CASGFLGQGGSPLHF. The CDR3 bases are TGTGCTAGTGGTTTTCTAGGACAGGGTGGTTCACCCCTCCACTTT.